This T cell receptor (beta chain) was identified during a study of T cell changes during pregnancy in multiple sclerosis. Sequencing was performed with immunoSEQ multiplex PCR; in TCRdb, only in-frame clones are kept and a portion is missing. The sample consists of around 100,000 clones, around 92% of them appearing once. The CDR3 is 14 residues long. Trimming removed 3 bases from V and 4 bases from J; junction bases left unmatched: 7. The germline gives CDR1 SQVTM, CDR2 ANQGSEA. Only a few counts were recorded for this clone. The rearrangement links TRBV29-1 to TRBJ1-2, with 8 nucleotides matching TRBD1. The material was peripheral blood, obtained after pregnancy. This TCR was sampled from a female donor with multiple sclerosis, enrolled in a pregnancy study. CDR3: CSVDPGTGPYGYTF. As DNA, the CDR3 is TGCAGCGTTGATCCCGGGACAGGACCCTATGGCTACACCTTC.